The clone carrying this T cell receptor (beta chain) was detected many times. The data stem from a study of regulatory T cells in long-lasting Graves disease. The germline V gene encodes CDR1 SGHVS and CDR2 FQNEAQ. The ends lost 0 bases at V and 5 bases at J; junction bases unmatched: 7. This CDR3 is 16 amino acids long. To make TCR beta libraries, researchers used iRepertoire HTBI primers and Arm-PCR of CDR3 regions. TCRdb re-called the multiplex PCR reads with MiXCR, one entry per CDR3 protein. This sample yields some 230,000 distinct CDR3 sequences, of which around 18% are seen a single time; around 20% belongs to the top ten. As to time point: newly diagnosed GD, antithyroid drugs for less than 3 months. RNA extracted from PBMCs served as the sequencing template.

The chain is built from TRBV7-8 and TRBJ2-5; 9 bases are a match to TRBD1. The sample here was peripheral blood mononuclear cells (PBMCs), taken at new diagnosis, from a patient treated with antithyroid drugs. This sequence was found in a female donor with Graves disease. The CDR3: CASSLAGSGTGETQYF. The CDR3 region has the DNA TGTGCCAGCAGCTTAGCTGGATCCGGGACAGGGGAGACCCAGTACTTC.